Shown below are 9 T cell receptor beta chains from a single sample sequenced in a study of shared clonotypes between healthy human individuals. Profiling relied on immunoSEQ multiplex PCR, and the TCRdb table lists in-frame clones only, not all of them. The sample yields some 2,000,000 clones, approximately 96% seen once. Sequenced material: naive CD4+ T cells sorted from blood. The subset is: CD45RA+ positively selected. Every receptor here comes from a man younger than 30 in good health.

J is TRBJ1-3 and V is TRBV1; the table's D call, TRBD1, was not checked against the DNA. TRBV1 is given as a pseudogene. The CDR3 runs to 22 residues. The CDR3 is CTSSQDPPRQGHFPSSGNTIYF. The CDR3 nucleotides are TGCACCAGCAGCCAAGATCCCCCACGACAGGGGCACTTCCCAAGCTCTGGAAACACCATATATTTT.

The J gene is TRBJ2-7, the V gene TRBV9; tentative D call: TRBD1 (6 bases). Germline V gene lookup returns CDR1 SGDLS and CDR2 YYNGEE. Trimming took off 3 bases at V and 4 bases at J, with 17 bases between the two ends. The CDR3 loop spans 15 amino acids. The CDR3 coding sequence is TGTGCCAGCAGCGGAACTACAGGGCTCGGGTACGAGCAGTACTTC. It encodes CASSGTTGLGYEQYF.

Turning to this clone: In the same sample, other DNA sequences code for this CDR3. The V gene is TRBV6-1, the J gene TRBJ2-7; D unresolved. Germline lookup yields CDR1 MNHNS and CDR2 SASEGT. The CDR3 is 12 residues long. Trimming pared 2 bases from V and 3 bases from J, leaving 5 bases between. CDR3 loop: CASSESLYEQYF. CDR3 DNA: TGTGCCAGCAGTGAAAGCCTCTACGAGCAGTACTTC.

This chain connects TRBV2 to TRBJ1-4; weak D call: TRBD1 (5 bases). CDR3 length equals 15 residues. The V end was cut by 6 bases, the J end by 2 bases, with 13 bases between. CDR1 is SNHLY, CDR2 FYNNEI, per germline. The CDR3: CASSLGGLTNEKLFF. CDR3 nucleotides: TGTGCCAGCAGCCTCGGGGGACTCACTAATGAAAAACTGTTTTTT.

The chain couples TRBV14 to TRBJ2-5, with no clear D. V shed 1 base and J shed 13 bases, with 13 bases lying between them. Germline CDR1 SGHDN, CDR2 FVKESK. The CDR3 sequence is 12 residues long. CDR3 bases: TGTGCCAGCAGCCAAGTTTTTCCGGAATTGTACTTC. This translates into CASSQVFPELYF.

The rearrangement links TRBV10-3 to TRBJ2-7, with D maybe TRBD2 (5 bases). The CDR3 has 14 amino acids. The germline V and J ends were trimmed by 7 bases and 3 bases, with 16 bases remaining between them. The germline V gene has CDR1 ENHRY and CDR2 SYGVKD. CDR3 sequence: CAITSEMGSYEQYF. In nucleotides, the CDR3 is TGTGCCATCACTTCGGAGATGGGGAGCTACGAGCAGTACTTC.

This clone was detected once. The gene calls are TRBV5-1 and TRBJ2-7, with 7 positions matching TRBD1. Per the germline V gene, CDR1 is SGHRS and CDR2 is YFSETQ. The CDR3 is 14 amino acids. The J segment lost 0 bases and the V segment lost 4 bases, leaving 4 bases of the junction unmatched. This CDR3 reads CASSTGQTSYEQYF. The CDR3 bases are TGCGCCAGCAGCACGGGACAGACCTCCTACGAGCAGTACTTC.

In its sample, this clone was seen once. The chain employs TRBV21-1 and TRBJ2-5. TRBV21-1 is a listed pseudogene. This CDR3 region has 15 residues. The CDR3 region is CASISGPTWLETQYF. The CDR3 DNA sequence: TGTGCCAGCATATCTGGACCAACCTGGCTAGAGACCCAGTACTTC.

V and J are TRBV6-4 and TRBJ2-1; tentatively, D is TRBD2 (6 bases). The germline V gene has CDR1 MRHNA and CDR2 SNTAGT. Trimming stripped 3 bases from V and 9 bases from J, with 9 bases between. The CDR3 extends over 12 amino acids. The CDR3 is CASSDGRTEQFF. The DNA of the CDR3 is TGTGCCAGCAGTGATGGGAGGACTGAGCAGTTCTTC.